What follows are 19 T cell receptor beta chains derived from one specimen sequenced in a study of response to subunit inactivated influenza vaccine. TCRdb used MiXCR to reprocess the RT-PCR reads, holding one entry per CDR3 protein. This table has over 650,000 distinct CDR3 sequences, approximately 18% appearing once. The sequencing used PBMCs from blood, collected 5 days after vaccination. All receptors derive from a man over 45 who received an inactivated influenza vaccine.

This chain connects TRBV7-9 to TRBJ2-3, with TRBD1 matching 9 bases. The length of the CDR3 is 15 residues. V lost 5 bases, J lost 0 bases, and 3 bases stayed unmatched. Germline V CDR1 and CDR2: SEHNR, FQNEAQ (reference sequence). The CDR3, as DNA: TGTGCCAGCAGCACAGGGGGCTATAGCACAGATACGCAGTATTTT. The encoded protein is CASSTGGYSTDTQYF.

The chain recombines TRBV4-2 with TRBJ2-2, with a weak D call TRBD1 (5 bases). V was clipped by 3 bases and J by 4 bases, with 9 bases between them. The CDR3 runs to 14 residues. Germline V gene sequence: CDR1 LGHNA, CDR2 YNFKEQ. The CDR3 spells CASSHLDSTGELFF. In nucleotides, the CDR3 is TGTGCCAGCAGCCATCTTGACAGCACCGGGGAGCTGTTTTTT.

The rearrangement links TRBV4-2 to TRBJ2-2, with D possibly matching TRBD1 (5 bases). V was shortened by 1 base and J by 5 bases, with 14 bases between the two germline ends. CDR3 length equals 16 residues. Per the germline V gene, CDR1 is LGHNA and CDR2 is YNFKEQ. In DNA, the CDR3 is TGTGCCAGCAGCCAAGTAGGCAGGGTGGGGACCGGGGAGCTGTTTTTT. It is translated as CASSQVGRVGTGELFF.

CDR3 residues: CSARAGTTLSTF. The CDR3 nucleotides read TGCAGTGCTAGAGCCGGGACCACCCTTTCCACCTTC. J is TRBJ1-2 and V is TRBV20-1, with D possibly matching TRBD1 (5 bases). The CDR3 has 12 residues. Germline V gene sequence: CDR1 DFQATT, CDR2 SNEGSKA (reference sequence). Deletions cut 1 base from V and 13 bases from J, with 16 bases between.

V and J are TRBV11-3 and TRBJ2-2; 7 bases match TRBD2. This CDR3 spans 15 amino acids. V gave up 3 bases and J gave up 6 bases; unmatched junction bases: 7. The germline CDR1 and CDR2 sequences are SGHNT and YENEEA. The DNA for the CDR3 is TGTGCCAGCAGCTTTCAGGCGGGAGCGGCCGGGGAGCTGTTTTTT. Protein sequence: CASSFQAGAAGELFF. Drawing the rest from reference TRBV11-3 and TRBJ2-2, the complete variable domain is EAGVVQSPRYKIIEKKQPVAFWCNPISGHNTLYWYLQNLGQGPELLIRYENEEAVDDSQLPKDRFSAERLKGVDSTLKIQPAELGDSAVYLCASSFQAGAAGELFFGEGSRLTVL.

This chain uses TRBV7-2 with TRBJ2-2, with 11 bases matching TRBD2. The CDR3 length is 16 residues. Germline values: CDR1 SGHTA, CDR2 FQGNSA. The trim removed 5 bases at V and 2 bases at J, leaving 4 bases unmatched. In DNA form, the CDR3 reads TGTGCCAGCAGCAAGACTAGCGGGGTCAACACCGGGGAGCTGTTTTTT. Amino acid sequence: CASSKTSGVNTGELFF.

V and J are TRBV6-2 or TRBV6-3 and TRBJ1-5, with D uncertain. The CDR3 runs to 12 residues. Trimming pared 0 bases from V and 9 bases from J, leaving 6 bases between. Germline CDR1 MNHEY, CDR2 SVGEGT. The CDR3 region has the DNA TGTGCCAGCAGTTACTCACTCAGGCCCCAGCATTTT. Encoded protein: CASSYSLRPQHF.

This clonotype turned up a few times. The rearrangement links TRBV20-1 to TRBJ1-2, with no clear D. The CDR3 spans 16 residues. Germline CDR1 DFQATT, CDR2 SNEGSKA (reference sequence). Trimming shortened V by 0 bases and J by 3 bases, and 17 bases separated the two germline ends. The CDR3 is CSARDPLGYPDYGYTF. In DNA, the CDR3 is TGCAGTGCTAGAGACCCCCTCGGGTACCCAGACTATGGCTACACCTTC.

This chain links TRBV5-6 with TRBJ1-1; 9 positions agree with TRBD1. Germline CDR1 is SGHDT and CDR2 is YYEEEE. CDR3 length: 14 residues. V dropped 2 bases and J dropped 11; count of bases not matched to a gene: 10. In nucleotides, the CDR3 is TGTGCCAGCAGCTTATACAGGGGGCGAAGAGAGGCTTTCTTT. It is translated as CASSLYRGRREAFF.

This chain joins TRBV5-1 and TRBJ2-2, with 7 bases lining up with TRBD1. The germline gives CDR1 SGHRS, CDR2 YFSETQ. V lost 1 base to trimming and J lost 7 bases; unmatched junction nucleotides: 4. There are 14 residues in the CDR3. As DNA, the CDR3 is TGCGCCAGCAGCTTGAGGACAGGAGGCGGGGAGCTGTTTTTT. It yields the protein CASSLRTGGGELFF.

This clonotype showed up many times. The chain employs TRBV12-3 or TRBV12-4 and TRBJ1-1; D uncertain. This CDR3 spans 12 amino acids. Trimming took off 3 bases at V and 0 bases at J, with 2 bases between the two ends. DNA of the CDR3: TGTGCCAGCAGTTTTCTGAACACTGAAGCTTTCTTT. It yields the protein CASSFLNTEAFF.

The chain has TRBV15 and TRBJ2-5; 8 bases are a match to TRBD1. The CDR3 consists of 15 residues. Germline V gene sequence: CDR1 LNHNV, CDR2 YYDKDF (reference sequence). V lost 4 bases and J lost 2; bases outside the gene matches: 6. CDR3 residues: CATSKRTGGQETQYF. The CDR3 coding sequence is TGTGCCACCAGCAAGCGAACAGGGGGGCAAGAGACCCAGTACTTC. The variable domain in full, completed from reference TRBV15 and TRBJ2-5, reads DAMVIQNPRYQVTQFGKPVTLSCSQTLNHNVMYWYQQKSSQAPKLLFHYYDKDFNNEADTPDNFQSRRPNTSFCFLDIRSPGLGDTAMYLCATSKRTGGQETQYFGPGTRLLVL.

The table lists this clonotype with a few counts. The genes are TRBV6-6 and TRBJ2-7; D gene uncertain. CDR1 MNHNY and CDR2 SVGAGI come from the germline V gene (reference sequence). Trimming removed 6 bases from V and 7 bases from J, with 13 bases in between. The CDR3 length is 12 residues. The CDR3 nucleotides are TGTGCCAGCAGCGAATTAGTTGCGGAGCAGTACTTC. Its protein is CASSELVAEQYF.

This clonotype was counted a few times. This sequence joins TRBV20-1 and TRBJ2-2, with 7 bases aligning to TRBD2. V lost 0 bases, J lost 1 base, and 5 bases stayed unmatched. This CDR3 contains 16 residues. Germline CDR1 is DFQATT and CDR2 is SNEGSKA (reference sequence). CDR3 nucleotides: TGCAGTGCTAGAGATTTTCCGGGAGGGAACACCGGGGAGCTGTTTTTT. Its translation is CSARDFPGGNTGELFF.

This clonotype has at least ten counts. The gene calls are TRBV18 and TRBJ2-1; possibly TRBD1 for D (5 bases). The CDR3 length is 15 residues. Per the germline V gene, CDR1 is KGHSH and CDR2 is LQKENI. V gave up 2 bases and J gave up 9 bases, with 17 bases separating them. This chain's CDR3 is CASSPNQGSNSEQFF. The CDR3 DNA is TGTGCCAGCTCACCAAATCAGGGATCTAACAGTGAGCAGTTCTTC. Based on the CDR3 plus reference TRBV18 and TRBJ2-1, the full variable domain is NAGVMQNPRHLVRRRGQEARLRCSPMKGHSHVYWYRQLPEEGLKFMVYLQKENIIDESGMPKERFSAEFPKEGPSILRIQQVVRGDSAAYFCASSPNQGSNSEQFFGPGTRLTVL.

The table lists this clonotype with many counts. The rearrangement links TRBV20-1 to TRBJ2-4; TRBD1 is a possible D gene (6 bases). The CDR3 length is 13 residues. CDR1 DFQATT and CDR2 SNEGSKA come from the germline V gene (reference sequence). With 5 bases removed from V and 4 bases from J, the gap between germline ends came to 12 bases. CDR3 protein: CSASRGQKNIQYF. CDR3 bases: TGCAGTGCTTCCCGTGGACAGAAAAACATTCAGTACTTC.

Only a few counts were recorded for this clonotype. This chain joins TRBV7-8 and TRBJ2-1, with 12 bases aligning to TRBD2. There are 15 residues in the CDR3. The ends lost 1 base at V and 9 bases at J; junction bases unmatched: 4. Germline lookup yields CDR1 SGHVS and CDR2 FQNEAQ. This CDR3 is CASSLVVTSGGEQFF. CDR3 DNA: TGTGCCAGCAGCTTAGTGGTGACTAGCGGGGGTGAGCAGTTCTTC.

This clonotype was observed a few times. CDR3 sequence reads: CASSQVSNTEAFF. In nucleotides, the CDR3 is TGCGCCAGCAGCCAAGTTTCGAACACTGAAGCTTTCTTT. This rearrangement joins TRBV4-3 to TRBJ1-1, with unresolved D. Trimming left V 1 base short and J 1 base short, with 4 bases between. CDR3 length: 13 amino acids. Germline V gene sequence: CDR1 LGHNA, CDR2 YSLEER.

V and J are TRBV5-5 and TRBJ2-7; D possibly corresponds to TRBD2 (6 bases). The CDR3 consists of 13 residues. The V and J ends lost 0 bases and 7 bases respectively, with 11 bases between them. Germline lookup yields CDR1 SGHKS and CDR2 YYEKEE (reference sequence). The CDR3 region has the DNA TGTGCCAGCAGCTTGGCAAGCGGGTGGGAGCAGTACTTC. Protein product: CASSLASGWEQYF.